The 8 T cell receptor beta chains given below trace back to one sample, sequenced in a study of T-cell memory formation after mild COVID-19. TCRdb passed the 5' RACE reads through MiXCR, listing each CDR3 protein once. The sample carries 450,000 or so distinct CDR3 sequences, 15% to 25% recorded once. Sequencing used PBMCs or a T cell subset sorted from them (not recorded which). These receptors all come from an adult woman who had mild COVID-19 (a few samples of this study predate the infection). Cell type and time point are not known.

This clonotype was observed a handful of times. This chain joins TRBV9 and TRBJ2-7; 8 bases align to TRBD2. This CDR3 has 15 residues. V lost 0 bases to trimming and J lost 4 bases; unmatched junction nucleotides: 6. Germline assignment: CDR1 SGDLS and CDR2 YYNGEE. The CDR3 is CASSVGDSGTYEQYF. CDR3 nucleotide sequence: TGTGCCAGCAGCGTAGGTGATAGCGGGACGTACGAGCAGTACTTC.

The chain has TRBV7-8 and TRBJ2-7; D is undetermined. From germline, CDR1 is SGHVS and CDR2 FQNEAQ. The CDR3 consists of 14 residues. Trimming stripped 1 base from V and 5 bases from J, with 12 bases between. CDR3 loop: CASSLVGTSDEQYF. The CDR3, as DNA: TGTGCCAGCAGCTTAGTGGGTACCTCTGACGAGCAGTACTTC.

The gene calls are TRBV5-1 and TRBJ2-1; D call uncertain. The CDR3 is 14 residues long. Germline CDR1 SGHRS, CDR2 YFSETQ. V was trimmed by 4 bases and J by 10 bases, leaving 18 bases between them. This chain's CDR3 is CASSPSASRPEQFF. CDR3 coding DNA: TGCGCCAGCAGCCCATCCGCCTCCCGGCCCGAGCAGTTCTTC.

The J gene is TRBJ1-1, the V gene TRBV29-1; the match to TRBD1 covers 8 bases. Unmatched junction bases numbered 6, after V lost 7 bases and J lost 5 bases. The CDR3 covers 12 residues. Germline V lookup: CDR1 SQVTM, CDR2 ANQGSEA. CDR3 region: CSATGGRTEAFF. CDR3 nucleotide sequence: TGCAGCGCCACAGGGGGAAGGACTGAAGCTTTCTTT.

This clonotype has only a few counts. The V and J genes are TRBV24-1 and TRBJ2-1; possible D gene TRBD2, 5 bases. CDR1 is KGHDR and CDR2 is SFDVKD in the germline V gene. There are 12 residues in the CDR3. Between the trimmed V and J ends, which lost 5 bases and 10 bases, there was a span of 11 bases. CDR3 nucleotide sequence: TGTGCCACCAGTGGGGAGAGGAAAGAGCAGTTCTTC. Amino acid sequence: CATSGERKEQFF.

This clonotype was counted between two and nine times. The CDR3 reads CAISETALAGDTQYF. The CDR3 DNA reads as TGTGCCATCAGTGAAACAGCGCTTGCTGGGGATACGCAGTATTTT. The chain employs TRBV10-3 and TRBJ2-3; no reliable D call. V was clipped by 3 bases and J by 6 bases, with 16 bases between them. Germline V lookup: CDR1 ENHRY, CDR2 SYGVKD. The length of the CDR3 is 15 residues.

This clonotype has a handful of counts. This chain's CDR3 is CASISGGAGEQFF. DNA for the CDR3: TGTGCCAGCATTAGCGGGGGGGCCGGTGAGCAGTTCTTC. V is TRBV12-3 or TRBV12-4 and J is TRBJ2-1, with TRBD2 matching over 11 bases. V shed 7 bases and J 9 bases; nucleotides not matched to a gene: 5. The CDR3 is 13 amino acids.

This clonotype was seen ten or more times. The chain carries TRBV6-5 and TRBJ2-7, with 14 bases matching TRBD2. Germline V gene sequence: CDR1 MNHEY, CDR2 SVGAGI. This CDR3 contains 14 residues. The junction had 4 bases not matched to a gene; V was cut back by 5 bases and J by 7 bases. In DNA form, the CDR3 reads TGTGCCAGCAGTACGTGGACTAGCGGGAGGGAGCAGTACTTC. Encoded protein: CASSTWTSGREQYF.